Shown below are 32 T cell receptor beta chains from a single sample sequenced in a study of cytomegalovirus exposure and HLA in healthy donors. Here immunoSEQ multiplex PCR was the method, and the copy in TCRdb shows in-frame clones only, minus some. The sample holds 90,000 to 150,000 clones, 70% to 90% seen once. The sequenced sample was PBMCs. Every receptor here comes from a woman aged 18-29 years in good health and CMV-seropositive.

The chain employs TRBV5-6 and TRBJ1-6, with 7 bases matching TRBD1. The V gene's germline CDR1 is SGHDT and CDR2 YYEEEE. This CDR3 has 15 amino acids. V trimming: 3 bases; J trimming: 7 bases; junction bases outside the gene matches: 7. The CDR3 region has the DNA TGTGCCAGCAGCTCAACATGGGACAGCAATTCACCCCTCCACTTT. Amino acid sequence: CASSSTWDSNSPLHF.

This clone was counted a single time. The chain couples TRBV9 to TRBJ2-2, with TRBD1 identical over 9 bases. This CDR3 contains 17 residues. With V trimmed by 5 bases and J by 2 bases, 10 bases remained unmatched. Germline V lookup: CDR1 SGDLS, CDR2 YYNGEE. The CDR3 is CASSQNRDRDNTGELFF. Written as DNA, the CDR3 is TGTGCCAGCAGTCAAAACCGGGACAGGGACAACACCGGGGAGCTGTTTTTT.

V is TRBV19 and J is TRBJ2-6; TRBD2 is a possible D gene (6 bases). V was cut by 5 bases and J by 0 bases, with 11 bases left in between. CDR3 length equals 16 residues. The V gene's germline CDR1 is LNHDA and CDR2 SQIVND (reference sequence). The CDR3 reads CASSGLTSSGANVLTF. CDR3 bases: TGTGCCAGTAGTGGACTAACCAGCTCTGGGGCCAACGTCCTGACTTTC.

V is TRBV19 and J is TRBJ1-2; TRBD1 might be the D (6 bases). The CDR3 has 12 residues. CDR1 and CDR2 from the germline V gene are LNHDA and SQIVND (reference sequence). V lost 7 bases and J lost 7, with 13 bases in between. CDR3 amino acids: CASTPGAVGYTF. DNA for the CDR3: TGTGCCAGTACCCCAGGGGCAGTTGGCTACACCTTC.

This chain joins TRBV5-6 and TRBJ2-3, with a tentative D call TRBD1 (6 bases). In germline, CDR1 is SGHDT, CDR2 YYEEEE. The V end lost 4 bases, the J end lost 4 bases, and 16 bases lay between the germline ends. The CDR3 loop spans 15 amino acids. CDR3 nucleotide sequence: TGTGCCAGCAGCATGACCCCGCAGGGGTCAGATACGCAGTATTTT. It codes for CASSMTPQGSDTQYF.

This clone occurred once. This chain connects TRBV29-1 to TRBJ2-1, with D possibly matching TRBD2 (6 bases). The length of the CDR3 is 16 residues. Germline values: CDR1 SQVTM, CDR2 ANQGSEA. The V end was cut by 6 bases, the J end by 4 bases, with 22 bases between. The CDR3 loop is CSVPEGGLLAYNEQFF. In DNA form, the CDR3 reads TGCAGCGTCCCCGAGGGTGGACTACTAGCTTACAATGAGCAGTTCTTC.

This clone was found a few times. The CDR3 coding sequence is TGCGCCAGCAGCTTCACAGGCTACGAGCAGTACTTC. This codes for CASSFTGYEQYF. This chain uses TRBV5-1 with TRBJ2-7; tentatively, D is TRBD1 (5 bases). Between the trimmed V and J ends, which lost 2 bases and 3 bases, there was a span of 6 bases. The CDR3 has 12 amino acids. Germline-derived CDR1 and CDR2 are SGHRS and YFSETQ.

The CDR3 DNA reads TGTGCCAGCACCCGCCGCGGGACGTCGGACGAGCAGTACTTC. Its protein is CASTRRGTSDEQYF. J is TRBJ2-7 and V is TRBV2; D possibly corresponds to TRBD2 (6 bases). Germline CDR1 and CDR2: SNHLY and FYNNEI. The V and J ends lost 7 bases and 5 bases respectively, with 18 bases between them. The CDR3 covers 14 residues.

The chain couples TRBV6-1 to TRBJ1-4, with D unclear. V lost 2 bases and J 2 bases, leaving 3 bases between the germline ends. Germline loops: CDR1 MNHNS, CDR2 SASEGT. The CDR3 runs 13 residues. The CDR3 sequence: CASSERTNEKLFF. CDR3 in DNA: TGTGCCAGCAGTGAACGGACTAATGAAAAACTGTTTTTT.

V usage is TRBV6-6 and J usage is TRBJ2-2; TRBD1 might be the D (5 bases). The CDR3 is made up of 15 amino acids. Germline V gives CDR1 MNHNY, CDR2 SVGAGI (reference sequence). V was shortened by 5 bases and J by 0 bases, with 10 bases between the two germline ends. CDR3 DNA sequence: TGTGCCAGCAGTCAAGGGGAATCGAACACCGGGGAGCTGTTTTTT. Its protein is CASSQGESNTGELFF.

This clone has just one count. This chain links TRBV7-9 with TRBJ1-1, with D unclear. This CDR3 is 15 amino acids long. From germline, CDR1 is SEHNR and CDR2 FQNEAQ (reference sequence). Trimming cost V 0 bases and J 8 bases, with 16 bases left between them. The CDR3 DNA sequence: TGTGCCAGCAGCTTAGCGCTCGGAAGCGTTGACGAAGCTTTCTTT. Protein sequence: CASSLALGSVDEAFF.

The chain has TRBV11-3 and TRBJ1-3; the D is unclear. CDR3 size: 13 residues. From germline, CDR1 is SGHNT and CDR2 YENEEA. V shed 2 bases and J shed 0 bases, with 2 bases lying between them. DNA for the CDR3: TGTGCCAGCAGCTTACGCTCTGGAAACACCATATATTTT. Its protein is CASSLRSGNTIYF.

The J gene is TRBJ2-2, the V gene TRBV6-1, with a weak D call TRBD2 (6 bases). The CDR3 extends over 14 amino acids. Germline V gene lookup returns CDR1 MNHNS and CDR2 SASEGT. The V gene lost 8 bases and the J gene lost 2 bases, with 12 bases spanning the gap. Here the CDR3 DNA reads TGTGCCAGCGTCCTAGCGCCAAACACCGGGGAGCTGTTTTTT. This sequence encodes CASVLAPNTGELFF.

This rearrangement joins TRBV5-6 to TRBJ2-7, with 7 bases fitting TRBD2. The germline gives CDR1 SGHDT, CDR2 YYEEEE. This CDR3 contains 12 residues. J was trimmed by 3 bases and V by 3 bases; bases with no gene match: 0. The CDR3 reads CASSWGGYEQYF. CDR3 DNA sequence: TGTGCCAGCAGCTGGGGGGGCTACGAGCAGTACTTC.

This chain uses TRBV4-1 with TRBJ1-2; D gene unclear. From germline, CDR1 is MGHRA and CDR2 YSYEKL. V lost 0 bases to trimming and J lost 4 bases, with 15 bases between them. The CDR3 loop spans 16 amino acids. CDR3 coding DNA: TGCGCCAGCAGCCAAGAAGGTAGCTTTGTAGGCTATGGCTACACCTTC. It translates to CASSQEGSFVGYGYTF.

V usage is TRBV9 and J usage is TRBJ2-1; D gene uncertain. The V end lost 0 bases, the J end lost 0 bases, and 7 bases lay between the germline ends. Germline CDR1 SGDLS, CDR2 YYNGEE. The CDR3 is 15 residues long. The CDR3 here is CASSVEWSSYNEQFF. CDR3 in DNA: TGTGCCAGCAGCGTAGAGTGGAGCTCCTACAATGAGCAGTTCTTC.

The chain carries TRBV27 and TRBJ2-7; 8 bases align to TRBD2. The length of the CDR3 is 16 residues. Trimming removed 5 bases from V and 7 bases from J; junction bases left unmatched: 16. The germline gives CDR1 MNHEY, CDR2 SMNVEV (reference sequence). CDR3 amino acids: CASSRRASGQIWEQYF. CDR3 nucleotide sequence: TGTGCCAGCAGTCGACGGGCTAGCGGGCAAATCTGGGAGCAGTACTTC.

Only a few counts were recorded for this clone. The chain joins TRBV11-1 to TRBJ1-6; D unclear. Between the trimmed V and J ends, which lost 1 base and 7 bases, there was a span of 8 bases. Looked up from germline, CDR1 is SGHAT and CDR2 is FQDESV (reference sequence). The CDR3 runs to 14 residues. CDR3 DNA: TGTGCCAGCAGCTTAGTACCGGGGAATTCACCCCTCCACTTT. Translation gives CASSLVPGNSPLHF.

This clone has a single count. The J gene is TRBJ1-1, the V gene TRBV7-9, with 7 bases that match TRBD1. The CDR3 extends over 15 amino acids. Trimming at V came to 5 bases and at J to 4 bases, leaving 10 bases not matched to a gene. Germline CDR1 and CDR2: SEHNR and FQNEAQ (reference sequence). DNA of the CDR3: TGTGCCAGCAGCCTCCTGACAGGGTCCAGCACTGAAGCTTTCTTT. Amino acids: CASSLLTGSSTEAFF.

The chain is built from TRBV29-1 and TRBJ2-7; D gene uncertain. The length of the CDR3 is 12 residues. The germline V and J ends were trimmed by 0 bases and 4 bases, with 7 bases remaining between them. Germline lookup yields CDR1 SQVTM and CDR2 ANQGSEA. For the CDR3, the DNA is TGCAGCGTTGAAGATGGCAGATACGAGCAGTACTTC. This codes for CSVEDGRYEQYF.

The chain uses TRBV7-6 and TRBJ2-2, with TRBD1 identical over 10 bases. The germline gives CDR1 SGHVS, CDR2 FNYEAQ. The junction had 3 bases not matched to a gene; V was cut back by 2 bases and J by 3 bases. CDR3 length: 16 residues. DNA of the CDR3: TGTGCCAGCAGCTTAAAGGGACAGGGGTACACCGGGGAGCTGTTTTTT. Translated, it gives CASSLKGQGYTGELFF.

The V gene is TRBV2, the J gene TRBJ1-3, with TRBD1 identical over 7 bases. The CDR3 has 15 residues. V was clipped by 7 bases and J by 0 bases; unmatched bases: 6. Germline assignment: CDR1 SNHLY and CDR2 FYNNEI. CDR3 sequence: CASTWTGTSGNTIYF. CDR3 bases: TGTGCCAGCACCTGGACAGGAACCTCTGGAAACACCATATATTTT.

The chain recombines TRBV5-5 with TRBJ1-1; maybe TRBD1 (6 bases). With 4 bases removed from V and 0 bases from J, the gap between germline ends came to 7 bases. The CDR3 is made up of 13 amino acids. Germline V gene lookup returns CDR1 SGHKS and CDR2 YYEKEE (reference sequence). The CDR3 sequence is CASSRTVNTEAFF. The DNA of the CDR3 is TGTGCCAGCAGCCGGACAGTGAACACTGAAGCTTTCTTT.

This chain connects TRBV27 to TRBJ2-2; no definite D call. The V gene lost 8 bases and the J gene lost 6 bases, with 7 bases spanning the gap. CDR1 is MNHEY, CDR2 SMNVEV, per germline (reference sequence). This CDR3 comprises 11 residues. CDR3 region: CASLNSGELFF. In DNA, the CDR3 is TGTGCCAGCCTAAACTCCGGGGAGCTGTTTTTT.

This sequence joins TRBV27 and TRBJ2-1; D is unclear. V lost 4 bases to trimming and J lost 0 bases, with 7 bases between them. CDR1 and CDR2 from the germline V gene are MNHEY and SMNVEV (reference sequence). The CDR3 is 14 amino acids. CDR3 residues: CASSYFGSYNEQFF. The CDR3 DNA reads TGTGCCAGCAGTTACTTCGGCTCCTACAATGAGCAGTTCTTC.

J is TRBJ1-3 and V is TRBV30; D is ambiguous. The CDR3 covers 14 residues. Per germline, CDR1 GTSNPN and CDR2 SVGIG (reference sequence). V gave up 5 bases and J gave up 0 bases, with 11 bases separating them. CDR3 in amino acids: CAWVLKDSGNTIYF. The CDR3 DNA reads TGTGCCTGGGTACTGAAAGACTCTGGAAACACCATATATTTT. The variable domain in full, with the rest retrieved from reference TRBV30 and TRBJ1-3, is SQTIHQWPATLVQPVGSPLSLECTVEGTSNPNLYWYRQAAGRGLQLLFYSVGIGQISSEVPQNLSASRPQDRQFILSSKKLLLSDSGFYLCAWVLKDSGNTIYFGEGSWLTVV.

V is TRBV4-1 and J is TRBJ2-1; D is perhaps TRBD2 (6 bases). Trimming pared 2 bases from V and 4 bases from J, leaving 12 bases between. This CDR3 is built from 15 residues. Germline V gives CDR1 MGHRA, CDR2 YSYEKL. The CDR3: CASSQWGVSYNEQFF. The CDR3, as DNA: TGCGCCAGCAGCCAATGGGGGGTATCGTACAATGAGCAGTTCTTC.

The gene calls are TRBV19 and TRBJ1-5; D is unclear. The V end was cut by 4 bases, the J end by 0 bases, with 13 bases between. Germline loops: CDR1 LNHDA, CDR2 SQIVND (reference sequence). The CDR3 runs to 16 residues. The CDR3 nucleotides are TGTGCCAGTAGTAGGGGTGTTCGGGGTAGCAATCAGCCCCAGCATTTT. This translates into CASSRGVRGSNQPQHF.

This clone was picked up one time. The chain joins TRBV6-1 to TRBJ2-7; 13 nucleotides line up with TRBD2. Looked up from germline, CDR1 is MNHNS and CDR2 is SASEGT. The CDR3 is made up of 17 amino acids. V shed 1 base and J 5 bases; nucleotides not matched to a gene: 8. The CDR3 loop reads CASSEEVRTSGGNEQYF. CDR3 coding DNA: TGTGCCAGCAGTGAAGAGGTTCGGACTAGCGGGGGTAACGAGCAGTACTTC.

The chain couples TRBV7-9 to TRBJ2-5; no clear D gene. The germline CDR1 and CDR2 sequences are SEHNR and FQNEAQ (reference sequence). The CDR3 is made up of 13 amino acids. The ends were cut back, 0 bases at V and 4 bases at J, with 6 bases in the middle. CDR3 loop: CASSLAGPETQYF. CDR3 sequence (DNA): TGTGCCAGCAGCTTAGCTGGGCCAGAGACCCAGTACTTC.

The rearrangement uses TRBV4-3 and TRBJ2-3; D may be TRBD2 (6 bases). Trimming removed 0 bases from V and 2 bases from J, with 24 bases in between. Germline values: CDR1 LGHNA, CDR2 YSLEER. The CDR3 sequence is 20 residues long. CDR3 nucleotides: TGCGCCAGCAGCCAAGAGAGGGCGTTAGTGGGACTCCGACACACAGATACGCAGTATTTT. Protein product: CASSQERALVGLRHTDTQYF.

The chain employs TRBV15 and TRBJ1-1; D ambiguous. The V and J ends lost 4 bases and 1 base respectively, with 7 bases between them. The CDR3 has 13 amino acids. The germline V gene has CDR1 LNHNV and CDR2 YYDKDF (reference sequence). For the CDR3, the DNA is TGTGCCACCAGCACCTACAGGAACACTGAAGCTTTCTTT. This translates into CATSTYRNTEAFF.